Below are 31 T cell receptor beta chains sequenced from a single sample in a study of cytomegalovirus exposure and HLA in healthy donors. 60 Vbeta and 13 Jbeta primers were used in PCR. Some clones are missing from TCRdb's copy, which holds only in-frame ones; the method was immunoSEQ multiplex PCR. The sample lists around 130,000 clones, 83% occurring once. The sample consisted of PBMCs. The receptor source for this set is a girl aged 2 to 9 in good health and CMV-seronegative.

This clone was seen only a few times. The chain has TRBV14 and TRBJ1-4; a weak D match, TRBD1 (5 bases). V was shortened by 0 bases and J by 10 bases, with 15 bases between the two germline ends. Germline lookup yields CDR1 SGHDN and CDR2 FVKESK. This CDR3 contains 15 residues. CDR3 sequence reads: CASSQDLPQGGKLFF. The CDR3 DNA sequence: TGTGCCAGCAGCCAAGATCTGCCTCAGGGAGGAAAACTGTTTTTT.

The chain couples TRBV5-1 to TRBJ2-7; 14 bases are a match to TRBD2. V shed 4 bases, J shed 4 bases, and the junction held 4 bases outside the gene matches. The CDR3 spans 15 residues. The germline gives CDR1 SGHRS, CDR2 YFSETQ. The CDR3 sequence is CASSAGLAGGYEQYF. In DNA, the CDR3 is TGCGCCAGCAGCGCCGGACTAGCGGGAGGATACGAGCAGTACTTC.

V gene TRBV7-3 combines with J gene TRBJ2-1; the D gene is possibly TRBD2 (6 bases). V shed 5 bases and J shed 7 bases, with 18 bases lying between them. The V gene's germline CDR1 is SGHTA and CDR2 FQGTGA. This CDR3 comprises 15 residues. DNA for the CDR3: TGTGCCAGCAGCCCTCTAGCGCCCGCCGGGAATGAGCAGTTCTTC. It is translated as CASSPLAPAGNEQFF.

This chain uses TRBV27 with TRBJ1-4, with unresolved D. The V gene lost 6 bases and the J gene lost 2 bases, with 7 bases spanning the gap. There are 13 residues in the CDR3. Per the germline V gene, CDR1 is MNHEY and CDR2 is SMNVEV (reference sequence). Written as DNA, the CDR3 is TGTGCCAGCAGGCAGTATACTAATGAAAAACTGTTTTTT. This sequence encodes CASRQYTNEKLFF.

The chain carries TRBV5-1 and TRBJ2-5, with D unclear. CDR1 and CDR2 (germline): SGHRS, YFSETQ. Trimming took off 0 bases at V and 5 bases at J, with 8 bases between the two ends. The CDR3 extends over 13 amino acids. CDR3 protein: CASSLGAYETQYF. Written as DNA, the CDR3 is TGCGCCAGCAGCTTGGGGGCGTACGAGACCCAGTACTTC.

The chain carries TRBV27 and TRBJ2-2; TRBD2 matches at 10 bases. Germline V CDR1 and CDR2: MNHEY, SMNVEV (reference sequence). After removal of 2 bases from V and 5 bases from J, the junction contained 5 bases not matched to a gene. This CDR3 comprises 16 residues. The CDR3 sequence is CASSLASGSMTGELFF. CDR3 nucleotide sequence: TGTGCCAGCAGTTTAGCTAGCGGGAGTATGACCGGGGAGCTGTTTTTT.

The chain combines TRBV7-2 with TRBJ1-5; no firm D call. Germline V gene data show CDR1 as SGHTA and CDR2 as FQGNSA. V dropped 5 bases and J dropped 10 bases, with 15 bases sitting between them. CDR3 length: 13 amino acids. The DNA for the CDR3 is TGTGCCAGCAGCCGTACGCCAGGTCGCCCCCAGCATTTT. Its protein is CASSRTPGRPQHF.

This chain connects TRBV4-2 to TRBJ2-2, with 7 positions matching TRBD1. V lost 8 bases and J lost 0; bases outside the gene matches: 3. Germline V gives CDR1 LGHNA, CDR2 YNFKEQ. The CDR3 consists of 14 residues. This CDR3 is CASGDRPNTGELFF. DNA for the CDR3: TGTGCCAGCGGGGACAGACCGAACACCGGGGAGCTGTTTTTT.

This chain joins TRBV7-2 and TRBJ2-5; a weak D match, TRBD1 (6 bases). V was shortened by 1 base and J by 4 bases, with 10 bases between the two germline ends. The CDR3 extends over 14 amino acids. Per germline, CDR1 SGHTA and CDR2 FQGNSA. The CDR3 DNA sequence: TGTGCCAGCAGCTTAGTATACAGGGCAGAGACCCAGTACTTC. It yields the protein CASSLVYRAETQYF.

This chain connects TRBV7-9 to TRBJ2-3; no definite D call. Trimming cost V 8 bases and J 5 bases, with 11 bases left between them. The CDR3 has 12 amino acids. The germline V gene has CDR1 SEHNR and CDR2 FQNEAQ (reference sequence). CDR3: CASPQPGDTQYF. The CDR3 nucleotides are TGTGCCAGCCCCCAGCCAGGAGATACGCAGTATTTT.

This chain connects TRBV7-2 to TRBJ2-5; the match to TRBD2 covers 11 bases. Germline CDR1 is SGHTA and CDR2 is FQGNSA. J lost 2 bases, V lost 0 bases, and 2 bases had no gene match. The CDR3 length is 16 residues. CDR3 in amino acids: CASSLALAGGQETQYF. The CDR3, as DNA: TGTGCCAGCAGCTTAGCCCTAGCGGGGGGTCAAGAGACCCAGTACTTC.

CDR3 in DNA: TGTGCCATAAACAGCTATAATTCACCCCTCCACTTT. Amino acid sequence: CAINSYNSPLHF. This sequence joins TRBV6-6 and TRBJ1-6; D gene unclear. This CDR3 is built from 12 residues. Trimming removed 10 bases from V and 3 bases from J, with 7 bases in between. Germline V gene sequence: CDR1 MNHNY, CDR2 SVGAGI (reference sequence).

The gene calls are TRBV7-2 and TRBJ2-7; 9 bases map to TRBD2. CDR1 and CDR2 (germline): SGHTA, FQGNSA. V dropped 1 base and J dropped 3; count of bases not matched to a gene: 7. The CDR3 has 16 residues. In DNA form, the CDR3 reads TGTGCCAGCAGCTTAGTTGGTAGCGGGGGTGTCTACGAGCAGTACTTC. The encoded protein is CASSLVGSGGVYEQYF.

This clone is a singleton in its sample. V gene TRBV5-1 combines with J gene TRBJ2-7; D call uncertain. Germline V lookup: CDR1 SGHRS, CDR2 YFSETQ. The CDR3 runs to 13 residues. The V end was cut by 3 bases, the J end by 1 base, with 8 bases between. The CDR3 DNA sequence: TGCGCCAGCAGCTCCGACTCATCCTACGAGCAGTACTTC. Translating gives CASSSDSSYEQYF.

The DNA of the CDR3 is TGTGCCAGCAGTTGGACTAGCGGGAATGAGCAGTTCTTC. Translation: CASSWTSGNEQFF. This chain connects TRBV27 to TRBJ2-1; 11 bases are shared with TRBD2. With 4 bases clipped from V and 7 bases from J, the junction kept 0 bases outside the gene matches. This CDR3 region has 13 residues. Germline CDR1 and CDR2: MNHEY and SMNVEV (reference sequence).

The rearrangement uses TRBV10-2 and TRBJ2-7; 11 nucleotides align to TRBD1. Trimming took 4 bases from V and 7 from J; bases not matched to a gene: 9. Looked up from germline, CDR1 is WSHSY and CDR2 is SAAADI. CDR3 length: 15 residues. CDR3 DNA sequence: TGCGCCAGCAGTGCCGGGACAGGGGGGTTAAGAGAGCAGTACTTC. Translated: CASSAGTGGLREQYF.

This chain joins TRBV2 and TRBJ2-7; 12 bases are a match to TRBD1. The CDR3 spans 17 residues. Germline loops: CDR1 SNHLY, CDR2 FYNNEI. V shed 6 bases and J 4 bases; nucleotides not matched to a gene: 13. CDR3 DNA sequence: TGTGCCAGCAGGGACCCCGGTGGGACAGGGGGCGGGTACGAGCAGTACTTC. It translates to CASRDPGGTGGGYEQYF.

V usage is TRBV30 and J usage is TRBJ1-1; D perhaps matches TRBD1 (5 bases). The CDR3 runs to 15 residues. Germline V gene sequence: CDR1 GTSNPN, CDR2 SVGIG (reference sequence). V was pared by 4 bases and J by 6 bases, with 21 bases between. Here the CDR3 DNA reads TGTGCCTGGAATCTTGGGCAGGGTGGGCAATCTGAAGCTTTCTTT. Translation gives CAWNLGQGGQSEAFF.

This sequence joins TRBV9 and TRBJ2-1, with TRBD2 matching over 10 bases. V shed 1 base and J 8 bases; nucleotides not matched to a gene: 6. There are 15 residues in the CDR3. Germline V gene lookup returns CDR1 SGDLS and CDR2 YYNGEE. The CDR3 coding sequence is TGTGCCAGCAGCGTATTGCCTAGCGGGAGTTATGAGCAGTTCTTC. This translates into CASSVLPSGSYEQFF.

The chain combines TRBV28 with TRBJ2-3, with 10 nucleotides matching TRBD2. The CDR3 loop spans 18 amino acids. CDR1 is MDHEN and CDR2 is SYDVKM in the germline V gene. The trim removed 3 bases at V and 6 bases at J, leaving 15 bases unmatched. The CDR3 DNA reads TGTGCCAGCAGTTTCACCCGACTAGCGGGTCCGGATCTGGATACGCAGTATTTT. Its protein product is CASSFTRLAGPDLDTQYF.

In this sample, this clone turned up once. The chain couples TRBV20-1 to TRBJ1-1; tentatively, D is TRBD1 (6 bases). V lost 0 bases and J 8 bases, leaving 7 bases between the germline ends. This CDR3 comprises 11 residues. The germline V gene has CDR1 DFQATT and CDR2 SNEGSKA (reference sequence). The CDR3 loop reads CSARDRGEAFF. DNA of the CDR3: TGCAGTGCTAGAGATAGGGGGGAAGCTTTCTTT.

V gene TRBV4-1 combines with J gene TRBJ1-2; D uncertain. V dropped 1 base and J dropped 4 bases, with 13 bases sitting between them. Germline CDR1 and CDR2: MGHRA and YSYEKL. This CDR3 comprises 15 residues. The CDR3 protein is CASSQGRLVSYGYTF. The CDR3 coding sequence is TGCGCCAGCAGCCAAGGCCGGCTAGTAAGCTATGGCTACACCTTC.

DNA for the CDR3: TGTGCCTGGAGTACAGGGGTTACTGAAGCTTTCTTT. Amino acid sequence: CAWSTGVTEAFF. This chain connects TRBV30 to TRBJ1-1; TRBD1 matches 7 bases. Germline loops: CDR1 GTSNPN, CDR2 SVGIG (reference sequence). The CDR3 is 12 residues long. V was clipped by 2 bases and J by 5 bases; unmatched bases: 2.

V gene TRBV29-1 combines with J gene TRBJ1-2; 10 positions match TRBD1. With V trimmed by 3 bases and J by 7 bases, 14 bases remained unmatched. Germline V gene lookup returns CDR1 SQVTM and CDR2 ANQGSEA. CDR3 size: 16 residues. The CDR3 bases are TGCAGCGTTGAGAAATTACCCGGACAGGGGGAGGTTGGCTACACCTTC. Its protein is CSVEKLPGQGEVGYTF. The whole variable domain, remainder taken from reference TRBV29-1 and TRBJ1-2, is SAVISQKPSRDICQRGTSLTIQCQVDSQVTMMFWYRQQPGQSLTLIATANQGSEATYESGFVIDKFPISRPNLTFSTLTVSNMSPEDSSIYLCSVEKLPGQGEVGYTFGSGTRLTVV.

CDR3 in DNA: TGTGCCAGCAGCTTGAGGTCAGTTTCCACAGATACGCAGTATTTT. The encoded protein is CASSLRSVSTDTQYF. V is TRBV13 and J is TRBJ2-3, with no clear D. The germline CDR1 and CDR2 sequences are PRHDT and FYEKMQ (reference sequence). The CDR3 consists of 15 residues. The V and J ends lost 3 bases and 2 bases respectively, with 12 bases between them.

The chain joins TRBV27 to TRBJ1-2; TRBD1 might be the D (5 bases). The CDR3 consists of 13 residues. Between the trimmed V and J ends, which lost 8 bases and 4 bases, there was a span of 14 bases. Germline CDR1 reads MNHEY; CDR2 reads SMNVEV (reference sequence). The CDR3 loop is CASAGIRGYGYTF. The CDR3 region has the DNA TGTGCCAGCGCTGGAATAAGGGGCTATGGCTACACCTTC.

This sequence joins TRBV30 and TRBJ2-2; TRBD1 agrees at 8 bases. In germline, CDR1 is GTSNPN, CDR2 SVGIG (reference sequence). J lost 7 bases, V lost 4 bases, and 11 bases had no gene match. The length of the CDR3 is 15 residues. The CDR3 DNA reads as TGTGCCTGGAACCTGTGGACAGGGTTTGACGGGGAGCTGTTTTTT. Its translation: CAWNLWTGFDGELFF.

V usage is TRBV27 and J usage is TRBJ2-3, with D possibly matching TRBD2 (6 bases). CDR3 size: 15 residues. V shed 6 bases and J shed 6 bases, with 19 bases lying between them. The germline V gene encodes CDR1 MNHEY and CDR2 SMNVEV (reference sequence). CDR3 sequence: CASRTFFRGSDTQYF. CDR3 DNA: TGTGCCAGCAGGACTTTCTTCCGGGGGTCGGATACGCAGTATTTT.

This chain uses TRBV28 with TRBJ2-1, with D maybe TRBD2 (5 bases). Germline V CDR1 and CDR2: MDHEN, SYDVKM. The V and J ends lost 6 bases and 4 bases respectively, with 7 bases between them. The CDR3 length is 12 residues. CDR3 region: CASRGEYNEQFF. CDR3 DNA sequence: TGTGCCAGCAGGGGAGAGTACAATGAGCAGTTCTTC.

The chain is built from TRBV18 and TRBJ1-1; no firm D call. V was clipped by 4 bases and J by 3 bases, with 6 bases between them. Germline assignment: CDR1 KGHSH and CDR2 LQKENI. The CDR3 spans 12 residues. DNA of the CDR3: TGTGCCAGCTCACGTCCCGACACTGAAGCTTTCTTT. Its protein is CASSRPDTEAFF.

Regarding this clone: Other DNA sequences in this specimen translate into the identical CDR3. CDR3 region: CASSSGQGTDTQYF. In nucleotides, the CDR3 is TGCGCCAGCAGCTCGGGACAGGGGACAGATACGCAGTATTTT. The gene calls are TRBV5-1 and TRBJ2-3; TRBD1 matches at 10 bases. In germline, CDR1 is SGHRS, CDR2 YFSETQ. Trimming removed 3 bases from V and 3 bases from J; junction bases left unmatched: 1. CDR3 length: 14 residues.